The rows below give T cell receptor beta chains drawn from one sample of a study of early T cells in non-severe SARS-CoV-2 infection. From the 5' RACE reads, TCRdb called clonotypes with MiXCR, one entry per CDR3 protein. The data show roughly 75,000 distinct CDR3 sequences, roughly a sixth seen once. Specimen: whole blood. The source of these receptors is an adult who was a healthcare worker with PCR-confirmed SARS-CoV-2 infection or an uninfected control (not recorded which). Each CDR3 is given with its conserved first and last residue. D genes are given only for firm matches. Size is omitted from some rows. Given values are once, few, many or a class for expanded clones.

cdr3_aa	cdr3_nt	j_call	v_call	clone_size	d_call
CASSRDRVNTEAFF	TGTGCCAGCAGTCGGGACAGGGTAAACACTGAAGCTTTCTTT	TRBJ1-1	TRBV12-3/TRBV12-4	.	TRBD1
CSASSGSYNEQFF	TGCAGTGCTAGTAGCGGGAGTTACAATGAGCAGTTCTTC	TRBJ2-1	TRBV20-1	.	TRBD2
CASSPPEGRIDTQYF	TGTGCCAGCAGCCCGCCGGAGGGGCGAATAGATACGCAGTATTTT	TRBJ2-3	TRBV16	.	.
CSVEAPTGFNNEQFF	TGCAGCGTTGAAGCTCCCACAGGGTTCAACAATGAGCAGTTCTTC	TRBJ2-1	TRBV29-1	few	.
CASSRDRGVGNEQFF	TGTGCCAGCAGCCGCGACAGGGGAGTCGGCAATGAGCAGTTCTTC	TRBJ2-1	TRBV3-1	.	TRBD1
CASSSLAPGEQFF	TGCGCCAGCAGCTCCTTGGCCCCGGGAGAGCAGTTCTTC	TRBJ2-1	TRBV10-2	few	.
CASSPPGNPLSNQPQHF	TGTGCCAGCTCACCACCGGGGAATCCTCTCTCTAATCAGCCCCAGCATTTT	TRBJ1-5	TRBV18	.	.
CASSPTLPPGNTIYF	TGTGCCAGCAGTCCCACCCTGCCCCCCGGAAACACCATATATTTT	TRBJ1-3	TRBV27	few	.
CASSWETGGAIPYEQYF	TGTGCCAGCAGCTGGGAAACAGGGGGCGCAATCCCCTACGAGCAGTACTTC	TRBJ2-7	TRBV11-2	.	TRBD1
CSVAAPGNQPQHF	TGCAGCGTTGCGGCCCCCGGCAATCAGCCCCAGCATTTT	TRBJ1-5	TRBV29-1	.	.
CASSLAASAHYNEQFF	TGTGCCAGCAGCTTAGCTGCTAGCGCCCACTACAATGAGCAGTTCTTC	TRBJ2-1	TRBV7-9	medium-sized	.
CASSSMGGRNYGYTF	TGTGCCAGCAGTTCAATGGGGGGGCGTAACTATGGCTACACCTTC	TRBJ1-2	TRBV28	.	.
CASSRESPETQYF	TGCGCCAGCAGCCGGGAGTCACCAGAGACCCAGTACTTC	TRBJ2-5	TRBV5-1	many	.
CASSDGEQFF	TGTGCCAGCAGTGACGGTGAGCAGTTCTTC	TRBJ2-1	TRBV7-9	.	.
CASSLALSGGSRLETQYF	TGTGCCAGCAGCTTAGCTCTTAGTGGCGGGTCTCGCTTGGAGACCCAGTACTTC	TRBJ2-5	TRBV7-8	.	.
CASSPTGDRTETQYF	TGCGCCAGCAGCCCCACCGGGGACAGGACCGAGACCCAGTACTTC	TRBJ2-5	TRBV5-1	.	TRBD1
CASSLAYNQPQHF	TGTGCCAGCAGCTTAGCCTATAATCAGCCCCAGCATTTT	TRBJ1-5	TRBV7-9	few	.
CASRRGQTNYGYTF	TGTGCCAGCAGGAGGGGACAGACTAACTATGGCTACACCTTC	TRBJ1-2	TRBV6-6	many	TRBD1
CASRRRVDYGYTF	TGTGCCAGCAGGCGCAGGGTTGACTATGGCTACACCTTC	TRBJ1-2	TRBV12-3/TRBV12-4	.	.
CSVEDESNF	TGCAGCGTTGAAGACGAATCGAACTTC	TRBJ1-2	TRBV29-1	many	.
CASSVGELTEAFF	TGTGCCAGCAGCGTAGGCGAACTCACTGAAGCTTTCTTT	TRBJ1-1	TRBV9	.	.
CASSPGQITDTQYF	TGCGCCAGCAGCCCGGGACAGATCACAGATACGCAGTATTTT	TRBJ2-3	TRBV5-1	few	TRBD1
CSARGRTNTGELFF	TGCAGTGCTAGAGGGCGGACGAACACCGGGGAGCTGTTTTTT	TRBJ2-2	TRBV20-1	few	.
CASIGTSIGELFF	TGTGCCAGTATCGGGACTAGCATCGGGGAGCTGTTTTTT	TRBJ2-2	TRBV6-6	few	TRBD2
CASSLVPGQEPEQYF	TGTGCCAGCAGCTTAGTCCCCGGACAGGAGCCCGAGCAGTACTTC	TRBJ2-7	TRBV7-8	.	TRBD1
CSGKTGVEQYF	TGCAGCGGAAAGACAGGGGTAGAGCAGTACTTC	TRBJ2-7	TRBV29-1	few	TRBD1
CASSPGGDIQYF	TGTGCCAGCTCACCAGGGGGGGACATTCAGTACTTC	TRBJ2-4	TRBV18	few	TRBD2
CASSQDPAGEQFF	TGTGCCAGCAGCCAAGATCCAGCGGGTGAGCAGTTCTTC	TRBJ2-1	TRBV3-1	.	.